A single sample is the source of the 26 T cell receptor beta chains below, sequenced in a study of human T cells and chemical hapten exposure. The time point here: patch test 2, 6 weeks after DPC sensitization. The treatment was: therapeutic diphenylcyclopropenone sensitization with weekly scalp DPC. MiXCR was run by TCRdb on the RACE reads, yielding one entry per CDR3 protein. The table has about 85,000 distinct CDR3 sequences, 11% seen once; the top ten hold around 1.6%. The material was whole blood, obtained in connection with sensitization to the hapten diphenylcyclopropenone (DPC). These receptors all come from a man between 18 and 29 years old with alopecia areata. Some clones in this sample may be carry-over from other donors' samples.

This chain uses TRBV29-1 with TRBJ2-2; maybe TRBD1 (5 bases). CDR3 length: 13 residues. The germline CDR1 and CDR2 sequences are SQVTM and ANQGSEA. Trimming removed 7 bases from V and 2 bases from J, with 11 bases in between. The CDR3 sequence is CSGRQTNTGELFF. The DNA of the CDR3 is TGCAGCGGACGACAGACTAACACCGGGGAGCTGTTTTTT.

This chain connects TRBV2 to TRBJ2-7; D not certain. CDR1 and CDR2 (germline): SNHLY, FYNNEI. With 5 bases removed from V and 3 bases from J, the gap between germline ends came to 5 bases. The CDR3 is 11 amino acids. CDR3: CASSSSYEQYV. The CDR3 nucleotides read TGTGCCAGCAGTAGCAGCTACGAGCAGTACGTC.

This clonotype was counted a few times. V gene TRBV28 combines with J gene TRBJ1-1, with D unresolved. Germline assignment: CDR1 MDHEN and CDR2 SYDVKM. V lost 8 bases, J lost 5 bases, and 9 bases lay in between. The CDR3 contains 11 residues. In DNA form, the CDR3 reads TGTGCCAGCGCTGCCCCGACTGAAGCTTTCTTT. Its protein is CASAAPTEAFF.

V and J are TRBV3-1 and TRBJ1-1; 12 bases line up with TRBD1. Germline V gene data show CDR1 as LGHDT and CDR2 as YNNKEL (reference sequence). Unmatched junction bases numbered 5, after V lost 8 bases and J lost 10 bases. CDR3 length: 12 residues. The CDR3 DNA sequence: TGTGCCAGCTGGGGACAGGGGGCGAGAGCTTTCTTT. It is translated as CASWGQGARAFF.

With regard to this clonotype: A read error is possible here, since a much larger clone lies one base away. The chain is built from TRBV6-2 or TRBV6-3 and TRBJ1-4; 7 bases map to TRBD1. This CDR3 comprises 16 residues. Germline CDR1 MNHEY, CDR2 SVGEGT. The CDR3 DNA reads TGTCCCAGCAGCTCACGGACAGGCGGATTTAATGAAAAACTGTTTTTT. This translates into CPSSSRTGGFNEKLFF.

J is TRBJ1-1 and V is TRBV4-2; D call uncertain. The CDR3 sequence is 14 residues long. With 4 bases removed from V and 1 base from J, the gap between germline ends came to 10 bases. Germline V CDR1 and CDR2: LGHNA, YNFKEQ. The CDR3 spells CASSPWTANTEAFF. CDR3 in DNA: TGTGCCAGCAGCCCGTGGACGGCGAACACTGAAGCTTTCTTT.

The chain carries TRBV28 and TRBJ1-1; D is unclear. This CDR3 spans 11 amino acids. The V end lost 3 bases, the J end lost 4 bases, and 3 bases lay between the germline ends. The germline V gene has CDR1 MDHEN and CDR2 SYDVKM. CDR3 in DNA: TGTGCCAGCAGTTTTATCACTGAAGCTTTCTTT. This encodes CASSFITEAFF.

This clonotype was detected only a few times. V gene TRBV20-1 combines with J gene TRBJ2-5; no clear D gene. This CDR3 is built from 10 residues. The V end was cut by 6 bases, the J end by 2 bases, with 4 bases between. Germline CDR1 reads DFQATT; CDR2 reads SNEGSKA (reference sequence). CDR3 DNA sequence: TGCAGTGCGAGGCAAGAGACCCAGTACTTC. As protein: CSARQETQYF.

This clonotype was seen at least ten times. This chain joins TRBV3-1 and TRBJ2-2, with D perhaps being TRBD1 or TRBD2 (5 bases each). The germline V and J ends were trimmed by 7 bases and 7 bases, with 7 bases remaining between them. CDR1 LGHDT and CDR2 YNNKEL come from the germline V gene (reference sequence). This CDR3 contains 11 residues. The DNA of the CDR3 is TGTGCCAGCATGGGGGTCGGGGAGCTGTTTTTT. It specifies CASMGVGELFF.

The V call is TRBV27, the J call TRBJ2-5, with 8 bases aligning to TRBD2. Trimming at V came to 6 bases and at J to 1 base, leaving 7 bases not matched to a gene. Looked up from germline, CDR1 is MNHEY and CDR2 is SMNVEV (reference sequence). This CDR3 spans 15 amino acids. CDR3 DNA: TGTGCCAGCAGCCAGTCTACTAGCGGCCAAGAGACCCAGTACTTC. Protein: CASSQSTSGQETQYF.

At least ten counts were recorded for this clonotype. The chain uses TRBV7-8 and TRBJ2-3, with unresolved D. Per germline, CDR1 SGHVS and CDR2 FQNEAQ. Trimming left V 5 bases short and J 7 bases short, with 10 bases between. The CDR3 spans 12 residues. The CDR3 bases are TGTGCCAGCAGCGTAGAGGTCTATACGCAGTATTTT. Its protein is CASSVEVYTQYF.

This clonotype was detected ten times or more. This sequence joins TRBV5-4 and TRBJ1-2, with 9 bases fitting TRBD1. V lost 6 bases to trimming and J lost 2 bases; unmatched junction nucleotides: 2. Per germline, CDR1 SGHNT and CDR2 YYREEE (reference sequence). This CDR3 spans 13 amino acids. The CDR3 here is CASKTGGNYGYTF. The CDR3 coding sequence is TGTGCCAGCAAAACAGGGGGCAACTATGGCTACACCTTC.

The table lists this clonotype with many counts. The V and J genes are TRBV7-3 and TRBJ1-1, with a weak D call TRBD1 (5 bases). This CDR3 has 15 residues. The germline V gene has CDR1 SGHTA and CDR2 FQGTGA. V lost 4 bases and J lost 3, with 15 bases in between. CDR3 sequence (DNA): TGTGCCAGCAGCTCAGGCCCGGGGGTTTACACTGAAGCTTTCTTT. This gives the protein CASSSGPGVYTEAFF.

The genes are TRBV11-2 and TRBJ1-2; D is perhaps TRBD1 (5 bases). The CDR3 runs to 13 residues. V lost 2 bases and J lost 6, with 10 bases in between. Germline CDR1 and CDR2: SGHAT and FQNNGV. The CDR3 DNA reads TGTGCCAGCAGCTTATCGACAGTGAATGGCTACACCTTC. It translates to CASSLSTVNGYTF.

This clonotype was detected ten times or more. The V and J genes are TRBV7-9 and TRBJ2-2; 7 bases align to TRBD1. V trimming: 5 bases; J trimming: 3 bases; junction bases outside the gene matches: 6. Germline V gene data show CDR1 as SEHNR and CDR2 as FQNEAQ (reference sequence). The CDR3 sequence is 15 residues long. CDR3 sequence: CASSTQGSYTGELFF. DNA for the CDR3: TGTGCCAGCAGCACACAGGGGTCGTACACCGGGGAGCTGTTTTTT.

The chain employs TRBV9 and TRBJ2-5; D uncertain. The CDR3 extends over 12 amino acids. CDR1 SGDLS and CDR2 YYNGEE come from the germline V gene. V was shortened by 0 bases and J by 2 bases, with 2 bases between the two germline ends. The CDR3 coding sequence is TGTGCCAGCAGCGTAGATCAAGAGACCCAGTACTTC. Translated: CASSVDQETQYF.

The CDR3 loop is CASSLARLAGETQYF. CDR3 sequence (DNA): TGTGCCAGCAGCTTGGCCCGCCTAGCGGGCGAGACCCAGTACTTC. The chain uses TRBV5-5 and TRBJ2-5; 8 positions match TRBD2. V shed 0 bases, J shed 5 bases, and the junction held 6 bases outside the gene matches. The germline V gene has CDR1 SGHKS and CDR2 YYEKEE (reference sequence). The CDR3 has 15 residues.

Ten or more counts support this clonotype. The chain has TRBV6-5 and TRBJ2-1; TRBD1 aligns across 8 bases. J gave up 5 bases and V 7 bases, and 7 bases lay outside the gene matches. This CDR3 has 14 amino acids. CDR1 and CDR2 (germline): MNHEY, SVGAGI. Written as DNA, the CDR3 is TGTGCCAGCACCCCCTTGGGACAGGACAATGAGCAGTTCTTC. Translating it yields CASTPLGQDNEQFF.

This clonotype was found many times. The chain has TRBV11-2 and TRBJ1-1, with D perhaps matching TRBD1 (5 bases). Trimming stripped 5 bases from V and 0 bases from J, with 10 bases between. CDR1 is SGHAT and CDR2 is FQNNGV in the germline V gene. The CDR3 contains 14 residues. The CDR3 DNA sequence: TGTGCCAGCAGCCCGGGACCGATGAACACTGAAGCTTTCTTT. It translates to CASSPGPMNTEAFF.

The chain couples TRBV2 to TRBJ2-3, with 7 bases identical to TRBD1. The CDR3 has 16 residues. The ends lost 2 bases at V and 1 base at J; junction bases unmatched: 6. The germline CDR1 and CDR2 sequences are SNHLY and FYNNEI. As DNA, the CDR3 is TGTGCCAGCAGTGAACTGACAGGGCTCGGCACAGATACGCAGTATTTT. Translating it yields CASSELTGLGTDTQYF. Looking up the rest from reference TRBV2 and TRBJ2-3 gives the full variable domain: EPEVTQTPSHQVTQMGQEVILRCVPISNHLYFYWYRQILGQKVEFLVSFYNNEISEKSEIFDDQFSVERPDGSNFTLKIRSTKLEDSAMYFCASSELTGLGTDTQYFGPGTRLTVL.

CDR3 sequence: CSARDGTSGVGTDTQYF. Written as DNA, the CDR3 is TGCAGTGCTAGAGATGGGACTAGCGGGGTGGGCACAGATACGCAGTATTTT. The V and J genes are TRBV20-1 and TRBJ2-3; 13 positions agree with TRBD2. The CDR3 is made up of 17 amino acids. Germline CDR1 and CDR2: DFQATT and SNEGSKA (reference sequence). The junction had 4 bases not matched to a gene; V was cut back by 0 bases and J by 1 base.

This clonotype was recorded at least ten times. The rearrangement joins TRBV20-1 to TRBJ2-1, with 10 positions matching TRBD2. The CDR3 covers 15 residues. Germline V lookup: CDR1 DFQATT, CDR2 SNEGSKA (reference sequence). V was pared by 7 bases and J by 3 bases, with 9 bases of the junction left unmatched. Here the CDR3 DNA reads TGCAGTGTTACCGTAGCGGGGGGCTACTACAATGAGCAGTTCTTC. Its protein is CSVTVAGGYYNEQFF.

This clonotype was seen repeatedly, ten times or more. This chain links TRBV24-1 with TRBJ1-5, with TRBD1 identical over 7 bases. V gave up 3 bases and J gave up 4 bases; unmatched junction bases: 11. Germline V gene sequence: CDR1 KGHDR, CDR2 SFDVKD. The length of the CDR3 is 17 residues. The CDR3 is CATSDPGGTEENQPQHF. The CDR3 nucleotides read TGTGCCACCAGTGATCCAGGAGGGACAGAGGAAAATCAGCCCCAGCATTTT.

The gene calls are TRBV5-1 and TRBJ1-2, with 10 positions matching TRBD1. The germline V gene has CDR1 SGHRS and CDR2 YFSETQ. J was trimmed by 6 bases and V by 3 bases; bases with no gene match: 8. The CDR3 has 15 residues. The CDR3: CASSSWTGGIDGYTF. In nucleotides, the CDR3 is TGCGCCAGCAGCTCCTGGACAGGGGGAATTGATGGCTACACCTTC.

This clonotype has at least ten counts. The rearrangement uses TRBV6-4 and TRBJ1-1; D is uncertain. Trimming stripped 0 bases from V and 1 base from J, with 6 bases between. Germline V gene lookup returns CDR1 MRHNA and CDR2 SNTAGT. CDR3 length equals 14 residues. The CDR3 here is CASSDSAENTEAFF. CDR3 nucleotides: TGTGCCAGCAGTGACTCCGCAGAGAACACTGAAGCTTTCTTT.

The chain couples TRBV10-3 to TRBJ2-5; perhaps TRBD1 as D (5 bases). The V gene's germline CDR1 is ENHRY and CDR2 SYGVKD. This CDR3 has 13 residues. V was cut by 6 bases and J by 1 base, with 9 bases left in between. CDR3 sequence (DNA): TGTGCCATCAGCGACAGCTCCCAAGAGACCCAGTACTTC. Amino acid sequence: CAISDSSQETQYF.